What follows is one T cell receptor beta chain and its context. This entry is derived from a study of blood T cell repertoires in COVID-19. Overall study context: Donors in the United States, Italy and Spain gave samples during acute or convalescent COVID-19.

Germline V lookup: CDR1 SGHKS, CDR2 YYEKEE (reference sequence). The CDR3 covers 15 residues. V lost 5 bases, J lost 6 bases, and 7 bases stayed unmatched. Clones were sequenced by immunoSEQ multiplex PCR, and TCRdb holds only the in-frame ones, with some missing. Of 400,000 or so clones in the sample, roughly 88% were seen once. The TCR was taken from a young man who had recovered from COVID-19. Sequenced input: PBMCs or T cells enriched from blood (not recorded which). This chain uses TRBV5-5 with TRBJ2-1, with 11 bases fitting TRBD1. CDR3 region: CASSRGTGGTNEQFF. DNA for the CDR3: TGTGCCAGCAGTCGTGGGACAGGGGGAACCAATGAGCAGTTCTTC.